This T cell receptor (beta chain) was sequenced in a study of blood T cell repertoires in COVID-19. At the level of the study: There were acute and convalescent COVID-19 samples, and they came from the United States, Italy and Spain. In each case, the material was cDNA or gDNA derived from T cells, B-cell-depleted T cells, or PBMCs.

The germline V gene has CDR1 LGHNA and CDR2 YNFKEQ. Germline trimming cut 1 base from V and 4 bases from J; bases unmatched to any gene: 14. This CDR3 has 20 amino acids. Per the authors' pipeline: The assay estimated nucleated cells by amplifying reference gene primers. Sequencing was performed with immunoSEQ multiplex PCR; in TCRdb, only in-frame clones are kept and a portion is missing. The DNA was the basis for D and trimming; V, J and clone size are from that table. This table holds under 250,000 clones, around 83% found once. The sequence was obtained from a woman aged 45-65 years with acute or convalescent COVID-19. The specimen was peripheral blood. V is TRBV4-2 and J is TRBJ2-5, with TRBD2 identical over 14 bases. CDR3 region: CASSQVSPGLAGVGRETQYF. Here the CDR3 DNA reads TGTGCCAGCAGCCAAGTATCGCCGGGACTAGCGGGAGTGGGGCGAGAGACCCAGTACTTC.